This note documents a single TCR beta chain sequence. Its antigen is not known. Only newly diagnosed hyperthyroidism patients aged 18 to 65, with under 2 months' duration, were enrolled. The V gene lost 3 bases and the J gene lost 4 bases, with 9 bases spanning the gap. The germline CDR1 and CDR2 sequences are GTSNPN and SVGIG (reference sequence). The CDR3 sequence is 12 residues long. This specimen comes from a study of Graves' ophthalmopathy and Graves' hyperthyroidism. Study at large: The authors collected peripheral blood at initial diagnosis, before any treatment.

The authors amplified TCR beta CDR3 regions from RNA transcripts. HTBI-primed first-round RT-PCR preceded second-round multiplex PCR. Each CDR3 protein is one row after TCRdb ran MiXCR on the multiplex PCR reads. The sample lists 620,000 or so distinct CDR3 sequences, 20% to 25% seen once, with approximately 7% in the top ten. Findings and caveats of the study: A roughly 80% specificity and around 86% sensitivity were achieved by a 13-signature model that separated ophthalmopathy from stable hyperthyroidism. Most thyroid clonotypes with frequency above 0.001 were detected in blood too.

V and J are TRBV30 and TRBJ1-2; unclear D gene. This TCR was sampled from a woman aged 18-29 years with stable Graves' hyperthyroidism. Some clones in this sample may be carry-over from other donors' samples. Sequenced sample: peripheral blood. As DNA, the CDR3 is TGTGCCTGGAGCGCCTACAGCTATGGCTACACCTTC. This sequence encodes CAWSAYSYGYTF.